This T cell receptor beta chain appears in the sequencing data of a study of T cell clonotyping in hematopoietic cell transplantation. Study results and caveats: No sorting was done, leaving CD4 and CD8 contributions mixed. Pathologically expanded recipient clonotypes increased progressively from day 30 to day 180 as diversity fell.

Germline assignment: CDR1 MGHRA and CDR2 YSYEKL. The CDR3 totals 15 residues. Trimming at V came to 4 bases and at J to 4 bases, leaving 5 bases not matched to a gene. Repertoires were generated with immunoSEQ multiplex PCR, while TCRdb's copy carries only in-frame clones and drops some. The table records several thousand clones, about 79% of them present only once. As concerns this clone: What it binds is unknown.

This TCR was recovered from a male patient in his thirties or forties who had an allogeneic stem cell transplant from a related donor, so the T cells may come from the graft donor. Some clones in this sample may be carry-over from other donors' samples. Specimen: PBMCs, collected 180 days after allogeneic stem cell transplant. V is TRBV4-1 and J is TRBJ2-2; 8 bases map to TRBD2. CDR3 sequence reads: CASSPLGTSTGELFF. The CDR3 nucleotides are TGCGCCAGCAGCCCTCTAGGGACTAGCACCGGGGAGCTGTTTTTT.